This T cell receptor (beta chain) derives from a study of neurological immune-mediated disorders. V lost 5 bases and J 8 bases, leaving 12 bases between the germline ends. The germline CDR1 and CDR2 sequences are MGHRA and YSYEKL. CDR3 length equals 13 residues. Stated time point: longitudinal time-point 3. Preparation of the unsorted libraries drew on 2 million PBMCs stored at -80 C. Every sequencing run returned over 190 million TCR-beta sequences, which were derived from 15-18 subjects. One entry per CDR3 protein results from TCRdb running MiXCR on the 5' RACE reads. The table lists roughly 100,000 distinct CDR3 sequences, roughly 10% of them singletons, with approximately 3.4% in the top ten. Study-wide points: None of the CDR3 amino acid sequences found in expanded clones was shared across subjects. This suggests that the TCR-beta repertoires were private in all groups.

At least ten counts were recorded for this clonotype. What it binds is unknown. The chain has TRBV4-1 and TRBJ1-4, with D hard to call. The sample taken for sequencing was PBMCs. This TCR derives from a female donor with HTLV-1-associated myelopathy (HAM/TSP). The CDR3 DNA reads as TGCGCCAGCAGCTCCCTGGTGGTAGAAAAACTGTTTTTT. Translation: CASSSLVVEKLFF.